This T cell receptor (beta chain) originates from a study of blood T cell repertoires in COVID-19. Study-level information: Samples representing acute and convalescent COVID-19 were sourced from the United States, Italy and Spain.

Trimming at V came to 5 bases and at J to 4 bases, leaving 11 bases not matched to a gene. There are 16 residues in the CDR3. CDR1 and CDR2 (germline): SEHNR, FQNEAQ (reference sequence). Source study methods: Estimated nucleated cell counts came from reference gene primer amplification. The repertoire was sequenced with immunoSEQ multiplex PCR; TCRdb's copy has only in-frame clones and lacks some. The V and J calls and clone size were taken over from that table, and D and trimming were inferred from the DNA. The data hold around 260,000 clones, with 80% to 90% observed a single time. Living in roughly 25 US areas, the participants were between roughly 18 and 95 years of age. Researchers sorted participants into cohorts using their self-reported clinical history.

The source material was PBMCs or T cells enriched from blood (not recorded which). The TCR sequence derives from a woman aged 30 to 39 who had recovered from COVID-19. The V and J genes are TRBV7-9 and TRBJ1-2, with 9 bases aligning to TRBD1. As DNA, the CDR3 is TGTGCCAGCAGCGGGCCCCGGGACAGGGCTACCTATGGCTACACCTTC. It codes for CASSGPRDRATYGYTF.